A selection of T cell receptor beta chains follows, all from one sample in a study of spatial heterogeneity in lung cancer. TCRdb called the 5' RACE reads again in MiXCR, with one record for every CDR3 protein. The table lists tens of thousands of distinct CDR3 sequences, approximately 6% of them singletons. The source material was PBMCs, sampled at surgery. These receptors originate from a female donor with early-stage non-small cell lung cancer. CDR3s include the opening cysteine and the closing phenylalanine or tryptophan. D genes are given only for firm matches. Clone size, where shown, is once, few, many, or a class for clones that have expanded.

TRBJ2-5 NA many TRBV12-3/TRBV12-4 CASTLRSQETQYF TGTGCCAGCACCCTTAGGTCTCAAGAGACCCAGTACTTC
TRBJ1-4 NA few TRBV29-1 CSVDAGSTNEKLFF TGCAGCGTCGACGCCGGGTCAACTAATGAAAAACTGTTTTTT
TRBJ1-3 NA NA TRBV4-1 CASSLAMDTIYF TGCGCCAGCAGCCTAGCTATGGACACCATATATTTT
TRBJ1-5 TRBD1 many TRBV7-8 CASSLVRGLYQPQHF TGTGCCAGCAGCTTAGTTAGGGGGCTGTATCAGCCCCAGCATTTT
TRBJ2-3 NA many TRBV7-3 CASSLMAGVDTQYF TGTGCCAGCAGCTTAATGGCAGGTGTTGATACGCAGTATTTT
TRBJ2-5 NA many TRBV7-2 CASSMTREETQYF TGTGCCAGCAGCATGACCAGGGAAGAGACCCAGTACTTC
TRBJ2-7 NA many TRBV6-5 CASSYFSGAGSYEQYF TGTGCCAGCAGTTACTTCTCGGGGGCGGGATCCTACGAGCAGTACTTC
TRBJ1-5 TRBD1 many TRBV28 CASGTANQPQHF TGTGCCAGTGGGACAGCAAATCAGCCCCAGCATTTT
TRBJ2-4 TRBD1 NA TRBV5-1 CASSLDRGQNIQYF TGCGCCAGCAGCTTGGACAGGGGTCAAAACATTCAGTACTTC
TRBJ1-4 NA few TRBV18 CASSGEAATNEKLFF TGTGCCAGCTCGGGGGAGGCCGCAACTAATGAAAAACTGTTTTTT
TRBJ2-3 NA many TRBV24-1 CATSDLQGGGADTQYF TGTGCCACCAGTGATTTGCAAGGTGGGGGCGCAGATACGCAGTATTTT
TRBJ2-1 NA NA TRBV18 CASSPVSVGGYNEQFF TGTGCCAGCTCACCAGTCTCGGTGGGAGGATACAATGAGCAGTTCTTC
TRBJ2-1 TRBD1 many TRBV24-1 CATSSGTGSYNEQFF TGTGCCACCAGTTCCGGGACAGGCTCCTACAATGAGCAGTTCTTC
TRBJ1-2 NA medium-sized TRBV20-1 CSASGVGRDYGYTF TGCAGTGCTAGCGGGGTAGGGAGGGACTATGGCTACACCTTC
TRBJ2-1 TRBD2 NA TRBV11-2 CASSFRGLADNEQFF TGTGCCAGCAGCTTCCGGGGACTAGCGGACAATGAGCAGTTCTTC
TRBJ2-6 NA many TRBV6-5 CASSTLQPSGANVLTF TGTGCCAGCAGTACACTTCAGCCCTCTGGGGCCAACGTCCTGACTTTC
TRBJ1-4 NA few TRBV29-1 CSVGQAGGEKLFF TGCAGCGTTGGACAGGCCGGAGGGGAAAAACTGTTTTTT
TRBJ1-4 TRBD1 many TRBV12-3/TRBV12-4 CASSSQGAVNEKLFF TGTGCCAGCAGTTCACAGGGGGCCGTTAATGAAAAACTGTTTTTT
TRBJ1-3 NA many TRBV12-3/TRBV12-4 CASSRAGNTIYF TGTGCCAGCAGCAGGGCTGGAAACACCATATATTTT
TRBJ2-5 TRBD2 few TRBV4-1 CASSHGTSGGAGETQYF TGCGCCAGCAGCCACGGGACTAGCGGGGGGGCAGGAGAGACCCAGTACTTC
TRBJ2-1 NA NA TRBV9 CASSAGPGEYNEQFF TGTGCCAGCAGCGCGGGCCCAGGGGAATACAATGAGCAGTTCTTC
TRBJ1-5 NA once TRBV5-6 CASSLQGLRPQHF TGTGCCAGCAGCTTGCAGGGCTTGAGGCCCCAGCATTTT
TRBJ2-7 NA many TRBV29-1 CSVPVGGYEQYF TGCAGCGTCCCCGTCGGGGGCTACGAGCAGTACTTC
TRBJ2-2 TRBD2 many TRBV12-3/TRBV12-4 CASSPSGGNTGELFF TGTGCCAGCAGTCCTAGCGGAGGGAACACCGGGGAGCTGTTTTTT
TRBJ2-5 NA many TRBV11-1 CASSLAHRQFQETQYF TGTGCCAGCAGCTTAGCCCACCGACAATTCCAAGAGACCCAGTACTTC
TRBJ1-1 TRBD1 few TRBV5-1 CASRYGQVNTEAFF TGCGCCAGCAGGTATGGACAGGTGAACACTGAAGCTTTCTTT
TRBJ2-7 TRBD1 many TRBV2 CASSPPGQPLRGYF TGTGCCAGCAGTCCTCCGGGACAGCCCCTACGAGGGTACTTC
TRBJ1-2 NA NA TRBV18 CASSPRTAYGYTF TGTGCCAGCTCACCACGGACAGCCTATGGCTACACCTTC
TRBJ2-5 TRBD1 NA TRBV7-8 CASSSYRGLVETQYF TGTGCCAGCAGCTCTTACAGGGGGCTGGTGGAGACCCAGTACTTC
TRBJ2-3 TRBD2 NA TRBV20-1 CSALVLAGLTDTQYF TGCAGTGCTCTCGTTCTAGCGGGACTTACAGATACGCAGTATTTT
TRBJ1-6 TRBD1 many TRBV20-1 CSAKAEGAPREALHF TGCAGTGCCAAAGCTGAGGGGGCCCCCAGAGAGGCCCTCCACTTT
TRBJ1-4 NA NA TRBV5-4 CASSQSWDANEKLFF TGTGCCAGCAGCCAAAGTTGGGACGCCAATGAAAAACTGTTTTTT
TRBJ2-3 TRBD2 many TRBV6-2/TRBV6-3 CASSFSGRTDTQYF TGTGCCAGCAGTTTTAGCGGGAGAACAGATACGCAGTATTTT
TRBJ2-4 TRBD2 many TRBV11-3 CASSLEGTDLAGNIQYF TGTGCCAGCAGCTTAGAGGGGACCGACCTAGCGGGAAACATTCAGTACTTC
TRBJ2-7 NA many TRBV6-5 CASSYPGSYEQYF TGTGCCAGCAGTTATCCAGGGTCCTACGAGCAGTACTTC
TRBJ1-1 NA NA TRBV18 CASSLGVSREAFF TGTGCCAGCTCACTTGGTGTCAGCCGAGAAGCTTTCTTT
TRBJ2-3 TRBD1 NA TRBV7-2 CASSLGQGANTDTQYF TGTGCCAGCAGCTTAGGCCAGGGGGCCAACACAGATACGCAGTATTTT
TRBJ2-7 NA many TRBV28 CASSSEEQYF TGTGCCAGCAGTTCGGAAGAGCAGTACTTC
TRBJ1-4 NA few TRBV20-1 CSARGATRNEKLFF TGCAGTGCTAGAGGGGCTACAAGGAATGAAAAACTGTTTTTT
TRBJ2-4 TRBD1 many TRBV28 CASSSGTGVFIQYF TGTGCCAGCAGTTCGGGGACAGGGGTTTTCATTCAGTACTTC
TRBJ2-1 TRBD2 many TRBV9 CASSVVAGGDNEQFF TGTGCCAGCAGCGTAGTGGCGGGAGGGGACAATGAGCAGTTCTTC
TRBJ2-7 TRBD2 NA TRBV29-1 CSVEAGGPYEQYF TGCAGCGTTGAAGCGGGAGGGCCCTACGAGCAGTACTTC
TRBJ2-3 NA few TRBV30 CAWSVLRGADTQYF TGTGCCTGGAGTGTACTGCGCGGGGCAGATACGCAGTATTTT
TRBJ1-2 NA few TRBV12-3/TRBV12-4 CASRAGTPSYGYTF TGTGCCAGCAGGGCCGGGACACCTTCTTATGGCTACACCTTC
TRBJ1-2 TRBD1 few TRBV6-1 CASLPGQRVYGYTF TGTGCCAGCCTCCCGGGACAGAGAGTCTATGGCTACACCTTC
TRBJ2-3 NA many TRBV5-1 CASSLGARDLTDTQYF TGCGCCAGCAGCTTGGGTGCGCGGGACCTCACAGATACGCAGTATTTT
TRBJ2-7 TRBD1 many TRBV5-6 CASSSTRQGTTYEQYF TGTGCCAGCAGCTCGACTCGACAGGGTACTACCTACGAGCAGTACTTC
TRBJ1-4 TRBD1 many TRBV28 CASSPDRGYEKLFF TGTGCCAGCAGCCCGGACAGGGGCTACGAAAAACTGTTTTTT
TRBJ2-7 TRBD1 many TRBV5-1 CASSPDRGGGYEQYF TGCGCCAGCAGCCCCGACAGGGGAGGCGGCTACGAGCAGTACTTC
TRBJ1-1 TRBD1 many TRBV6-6 CASLGQGGTEAFF TGTGCCAGCCTCGGACAGGGGGGTACTGAAGCTTTCTTT
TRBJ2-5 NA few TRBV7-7 CASSQSGYQETQYF TGTGCTAGCAGCCAGAGCGGGTACCAAGAGACCCAGTACTTC
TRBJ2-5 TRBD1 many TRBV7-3 CASSFTGGETQYF TGTGCCAGCAGCTTCACAGGGGGCGAGACCCAGTACTTC
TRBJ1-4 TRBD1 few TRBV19 CASSITRQGPNEKLFF TGTGCCAGTAGTATCACTCGACAGGGACCTAATGAAAAACTGTTTTTT
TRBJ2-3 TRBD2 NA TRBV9 CASSWTSGGSTDTQYF TGTGCCAGCAGTTGGACTAGCGGGGGCTCCACAGATACGCAGTATTTT
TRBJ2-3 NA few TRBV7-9 CASSPPSRTRFTDTQYF TGTGCCAGCAGCCCACCATCGAGGACAAGGTTCACAGATACGCAGTATTTT
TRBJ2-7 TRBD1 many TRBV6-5 CASIKTGGNHEQYF TGTGCCAGCATTAAGACAGGGGGGAACCACGAGCAGTACTTC
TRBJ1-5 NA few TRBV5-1 CASSGGEDQPQHF TGCGCCAGCAGTGGGGGGGAAGATCAGCCCCAGCATTTT
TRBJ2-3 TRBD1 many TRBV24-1 CATSDSLTGALRPGTDTQYF TGTGCCACCAGTGATTCCTTGACAGGGGCGCTTCGTCCGGGCACAGATACGCAGTATTTT